Shown below are 20 T cell receptor beta chains from a single sample sequenced in a study of blood T cell repertoires in COVID-19. Sequenced by immunoSEQ multiplex PCR; TCRdb stores in-frame clones only, minus some. Here the sample spans around 200,000 clones, approximately 87% being singletons. Specimen: peripheral blood. The receptors were gathered from a young woman who had recovered from COVID-19.

The rearrangement links TRBV7-9 to TRBJ2-2, with 11 bases identical to TRBD2. The V and J ends lost 5 bases and 7 bases, in that order; junction bases with no gene match: 9. This CDR3 is built from 16 residues. The germline gives CDR1 SEHNR, CDR2 FQNEAQ (reference sequence). CDR3 in amino acids: CASSPLAGGPNGELFF. CDR3 DNA sequence: TGTGCCAGCAGCCCCTTAGCGGGAGGGCCAAACGGGGAGCTGTTTTTT.

The sample holds a few counts of this clone. The chain is built from TRBV3-1 (or the pseudogene TRBV3-2) and TRBJ2-2, with 11 positions matching TRBD1. V was clipped by 3 bases and J by 3 bases; unmatched bases: 3. The germline gives CDR1 LGHDT, CDR2 YNNKEL (reference sequence). The CDR3 totals 16 residues. CDR3 residues: CASSHGTGGYTGELFF. CDR3 in DNA: TGTGCCAGCAGCCACGGGACAGGGGGATACACCGGGGAGCTGTTTTTT.

The rearrangement links TRBV19 to TRBJ2-7; D is possibly TRBD1 (5 bases). The CDR3 loop spans 13 amino acids. V lost 6 bases and J lost 2, with 11 bases in between. The V gene's germline CDR1 is LNHDA and CDR2 SQIVND (reference sequence). CDR3: CASSAGLTYEQYF. CDR3 bases: TGTGCCAGTAGCGCAGGGTTAACCTACGAGCAGTACTTC.

CDR3 sequence: CASSPGTSGSVGETQYF. In nucleotides, the CDR3 is TGTGCCAGCAGCCCTGGGACTAGCGGGAGCGTGGGAGAGACCCAGTACTTC. V and J are TRBV9 and TRBJ2-5; 14 bases align to TRBD2. Germline trimming cut 4 bases from V and 4 bases from J; bases unmatched to any gene: 9. This CDR3 spans 17 amino acids. The germline gives CDR1 SGDLS, CDR2 YYNGEE.

V usage is TRBV14 and J usage is TRBJ1-6; 9 bases agree with TRBD1. The CDR3 is 16 residues long. V shed 4 bases and J 7 bases; nucleotides not matched to a gene: 8. Germline loops: CDR1 SGHDN, CDR2 FVKESK. DNA for the CDR3: TGTGCCAGCAGCCGTTTGGGACAGGGACCCAATTCACCCCTCCACTTT. It specifies CASSRLGQGPNSPLHF.

The chain joins TRBV12-3 or TRBV12-4 to TRBJ1-2; D is ambiguous. The CDR3 has 13 residues. V lost 3 bases and J lost 2, with 7 bases in between. The CDR3 loop reads CASSFGLNYGYTF. DNA of the CDR3: TGTGCCAGCAGTTTTGGGCTGAACTATGGCTACACCTTC.

The chain employs TRBV25-1 and TRBJ2-3; D might be TRBD2 (6 bases). The CDR3 covers 16 residues. Germline assignment: CDR1 MGHDK and CDR2 SYGVNS. Trimming took off 1 base at V and 1 base at J, with 12 bases between the two ends. The CDR3 sequence: CASSEWDGSGTDTQYF. Here the CDR3 DNA reads TGTGCCAGCAGTGAATGGGACGGGAGTGGCACAGATACGCAGTATTTT.

This chain connects TRBV15 to TRBJ2-1; 7 bases align to TRBD2. The CDR3 is 18 amino acids. Germline trimming cut 0 bases from V and 1 base from J; bases unmatched to any gene: 9. Germline V gives CDR1 LNHNV, CDR2 YYDKDF (reference sequence). CDR3 DNA: TGTGCCACCAGCAGAGATCGCGAAAGAGCGGGGTCCTACAATGAGCAGTTCTTC. Residues: CATSRDRERAGSYNEQFF.

Points on this clone: At one end, the junction sequence differs from germline, possibly due to a read error. The V and J genes are TRBV5-6 and TRBJ2-1; D is perhaps TRBD1 (6 bases). Germline V gene lookup returns CDR1 SGHDT and CDR2 YYEEEE. This CDR3 is built from 11 residues. In DNA form, the CDR3 reads TGTGCCAGCAGCGGATGGGGACACCTCCTCTTC. Protein product: CASSGWGHLLF.

V and J are TRBV27 and TRBJ1-2, with TRBD1 matching 7 bases. The germline V gene has CDR1 MNHEY and CDR2 SMNVEV (reference sequence). The CDR3 contains 14 residues. Losses at the gene ends were 4 bases for V and 4 bases for J; bases not matched to a gene: 6. The CDR3: CASSSADRSYGYTF. Written as DNA, the CDR3 is TGTGCCAGCAGTTCCGCGGACAGGTCCTATGGCTACACCTTC.

The CDR3 DNA follows: TGTGCCAGCAGCTTGGACAGGGAGTGTCAGTACGTC. Translating it yields CASSLDRECQYV. The chain uses TRBV6-5 and TRBJ2-7; TRBD1 agrees at 8 bases. Trimming cost V 6 bases and J 10 bases; bases outside gene matches: 8. CDR1 is MNHEY, CDR2 SVGAGI, per germline. This CDR3 comprises 12 residues.

V gene TRBV7-8 combines with J gene TRBJ2-7, with a possible D match to TRBD1 (6 bases). The CDR3 extends over 14 amino acids. The germline gives CDR1 SGHVS, CDR2 FQNEAQ. V lost 5 bases and J lost 0, with 11 bases in between. CDR3 DNA sequence: TGTGCCAGCAGCCCCCGGGACACCTCCTACGAGCAGTACTTC. It encodes CASSPRDTSYEQYF. The entire variable domain, with the rest obtained from reference TRBV7-8 and TRBJ2-7, is as follows: GAGVSQSPRYKVAKRGQDVALRCDPISGHVSLFWYQQALGQGPEFLTYFQNEAQLDKSGLPSDRFFAERPEGSVSTLKIQRTQQEDSAVYLCASSPRDTSYEQYFGPGTRLTVT.

The chain has TRBV6-5 and TRBJ1-1; 7 bases match TRBD1. This CDR3 contains 14 residues. Germline CDR1 and CDR2: MNHEY and SVGAGI. Germline trimming cut 6 bases from V and 6 bases from J; bases unmatched to any gene: 10. The CDR3 nucleotides are TGTGCCAGCAGCGACAGGGTGGTGACGGCTGAAGCTTTCTTT. Its protein is CASSDRVVTAEAFF.

This chain connects TRBV7-9 to TRBJ2-2; 8 nucleotides align to TRBD1. The J segment lost 3 bases and the V segment lost 1 base, leaving 13 bases of the junction unmatched. The germline CDR1 and CDR2 sequences are SEHNR and FQNEAQ (reference sequence). CDR3 size: 19 residues. The CDR3 DNA reads TGTGCCAGCAGCTTAGTCCGTGGCAGGGGGCGCCGGGACACCGGGGAGCTGTTTTTT. Protein: CASSLVRGRGRRDTGELFF.

This clone appeared a few times. The rearrangement uses TRBV19 and TRBJ1-3; TRBD1 matches at 7 bases. Trimming cost V 2 bases and J 5 bases; bases outside gene matches: 9. Germline V CDR1 and CDR2: LNHDA, SQIVND (reference sequence). The CDR3 covers 16 residues. CDR3 loop: CASSIPTGSARNTIYF. CDR3 in DNA: TGTGCCAGTAGTATACCGACAGGGTCGGCCCGAAACACCATATATTTT.

The V call is TRBV6-2 or TRBV6-3, the J call TRBJ1-3, with a tentative D call TRBD1 (6 bases). Trimming stripped 2 bases from V and 0 bases from J, with 8 bases between. The length of the CDR3 is 15 residues. Germline values: CDR1 MNHEY, CDR2 SVGEGT. For the CDR3, the DNA is TGTGCCAGCAGTTACCCCAGGGGCTCTGGAAACACCATATATTTT. Its protein is CASSYPRGSGNTIYF.

V usage is TRBV21-1 and J usage is TRBJ2-7; the D segment call TRBD1 is taken from the table without a DNA check. TRBV21-1 is assigned pseudogene status. There are 16 residues in the CDR3. The CDR3 DNA sequence: TGTGCCAGCAGCCCGGGGGGAGGGACAGGGTCTTACGAGCAGTACGTC. Translation: CASSPGGGTGSYEQYV.

This clone appeared once. The chain links TRBV4-3 to TRBJ2-1; 8 nucleotides match TRBD1. After removal of 3 bases from V and 8 bases from J, the junction contained 6 bases not matched to a gene. Germline lookup yields CDR1 LGHNA and CDR2 YSLEER. This CDR3 has 14 amino acids. CDR3: CASSHYRGSDEQFF. The CDR3 bases are TGCGCCAGCAGCCATTACAGGGGGTCCGATGAGCAGTTCTTC.

This clone was counted between two and nine times. The chain carries TRBV19 and TRBJ1-1; possible D gene TRBD1, 5 bases. Between the trimmed V and J ends, which lost 9 bases and 1 base, there was a span of 21 bases. The germline V gene encodes CDR1 LNHDA and CDR2 SQIVND (reference sequence). The CDR3 spans 16 residues. CDR3 in amino acids: CARASSGDWGNTEAFF. The CDR3, as DNA: TGTGCCAGAGCCTCCTCTGGGGACTGGGGGAACACTGAAGCTTTCTTT.

This chain joins TRBV10-3 and TRBJ2-7, with 10 nucleotides matching TRBD2. This CDR3 is built from 13 residues. The germline CDR1 and CDR2 sequences are ENHRY and SYGVKD. The J segment lost 3 bases and the V segment lost 6 bases, leaving 2 bases of the junction unmatched. CDR3 loop: CAIRLAGDYEQYF. For the CDR3, the DNA is TGTGCCATCAGGCTAGCGGGGGACTACGAGCAGTACTTC.